This T cell receptor (beta chain) was captured by sequencing in a study of blood T cells in healthy people across ages. General observations from the study: Diversity estimates from one million T cells were considered underestimates.

Trimming removed 0 bases from V and 13 bases from J, with 16 bases in between. The CDR3 covers 13 residues. The germline V gene encodes CDR1 SQVTM and CDR2 ANQGSEA. Next came a second PCR, run for about 6 to 11 cycles, which used a sample-barcoded 5' primer along with a J-beta primer mix. TCRdb reprocessed the 5' RACE reads via MiXCR and lists one record per CDR3 protein. Among around 800,000 distinct CDR3 sequences listed, about 59% were seen once. In the case of this clonotype: What it recognizes is unknown.

Peripheral blood was drawn, around 9.4 milliliters per donor. The sample comprised blood. The chain recombines TRBV29-1 with TRBJ2-4; D perhaps matches TRBD2 (6 bases). This sequence originates from a man aged 30-40 years in good health. The CDR3 loop reads CSVEDHNGGEQYF. DNA of the CDR3: TGCAGCGTTGAAGATCATAACGGCGGGGAGCAGTACTTC.